The rows below give T cell receptor beta chains drawn from one sample of a study of blood T cell repertoires in COVID-19. Sequenced by immunoSEQ multiplex PCR; TCRdb stores in-frame clones only, minus some. The sample holds around 90,000 clones, around 88% seen once. The specimen sequenced was peripheral blood. All receptors derive from a man between 45 and 60 years old with COVID-19, enrolled during active disease. The CDR3 runs from the conserved cysteine through the conserved F or W. D genes are given only for firm matches. Only part of the rows carry a size: once, few, many, or a class if the clone is expanded.

v_call	j_call	clone_size	d_call	cdr3_aa	cdr3_nt
TRBV4-3	TRBJ2-1	NA	TRBD2	CASSLQNLAGGRDEQFF	TGCGCCAGCAGCCTCCAGAATCTAGCGGGGGGTAGGGATGAGCAGTTCTTC
TRBV10-3	TRBJ2-4	NA	NA	CAISPSGGKNIQYF	TGTGCCATCAGTCCCTCCGGTGGCAAAAACATTCAGTACTTC
TRBV6-5	TRBJ2-7	once	TRBD2	CASRPGEGRSEQYF	TGTGCCAGCAGGCCGGGGGAGGGGAGGTCCGAGCAGTACTTC
TRBV2	TRBJ2-7	NA	NA	CASSDEPTIYEQYF	TGTGCCAGCAGTGACGAGCCAACCATCTACGAGCAGTACTTC
TRBV18	TRBJ1-1	NA	NA	CASSPEVFLTEAFF	TGTGCCAGCTCCCCAGAGGTGTTCCTCACTGAAGCTTTCTTT
TRBV5-1	TRBJ2-1	NA	NA	CASSRSRILNEQFF	TGCGCCAGCAGCCGGTCCCGTATCCTCAATGAGCAGTTCTTC
TRBV9	TRBJ2-2	NA	TRBD1	CASSVRQGATGELFF	TGTGCCAGCAGCGTAAGACAGGGGGCCACCGGGGAGCTGTTTTTT
TRBV14	TRBJ2-7	NA	TRBD2	CASSYRTSVSEQYF	TGTGCCAGCAGCTACCGGACTAGCGTCTCCGAGCAGTACTTC
TRBV11-2	TRBJ2-2	NA	NA	CASSKSRESTGELFF	TGTGCCAGCAGTAAATCCAGGGAAAGCACCGGGGAGCTGTTTTTT
TRBV27	TRBJ2-2	NA	TRBD1	CASSVQGFTGELFF	TGTGCCAGCAGTGTACAGGGGTTCACCGGGGAGCTGTTTTTT
TRBV4-2	TRBJ1-6	NA	TRBD1	CASSPQTGLESPLHF	TGTGCCAGCAGCCCTCAGACAGGGCTCGAATCACCCCTCCACTTT
TRBV7-3	TRBJ2-1	NA	TRBD2	CASSQLAGEGNEQFF	TGTGCCAGCAGCCAACTAGCGGGGGAGGGGAATGAGCAGTTCTTC
TRBV5-4	TRBJ1-2	NA	NA	CASSLDRVYGYTF	TGTGCCAGCAGCTTGGACAGAGTCTATGGCTACACCTTC
TRBV12-3/TRBV12-4	TRBJ2-1	NA	NA	CASSVLGGNEQFF	TGTGCCAGCAGTGTTCTAGGGGGCAATGAGCAGTTCTTC
TRBV7-2	TRBJ2-1	few	TRBD1	CASSLGRTGSRYNEQFF	TGTGCCAGCAGCTTAGGTAGGACAGGGTCTCGGTACAATGAGCAGTTCTTC
TRBV5-5	TRBJ2-3	NA	NA	CASSFITGGTQYF	TGTGCCAGCAGCTTTATTACCGGTGGTACGCAGTATTTT
TRBV29-1	TRBJ2-3	NA	NA	CSVGPPGQYTDTQYF	TGCAGCGTTGGGCCCCCGGGACAATACACAGATACGCAGTATTTT
TRBV28	TRBJ1-1	NA	NA	CASNPAWRNTEAFF	TGTGCCAGCAACCCGGCGTGGAGGAACACTGAAGCTTTCTTT
TRBV7-2	TRBJ1-6	NA	TRBD1	CASSLGGQGGSPLHF	TGTGCCAGCAGCTTAGGAGGACAGGGGGGTTCACCCCTCCACTTT
TRBV25-1	TRBJ1-5	NA	TRBD1	CASTGTGGDQPQHF	TGTGCCAGCACAGGGACAGGGGGCGATCAGCCCCAGCATTTT
TRBV7-9	TRBJ1-4	NA	TRBD1	CASSSQGATNEKLFF	TGTGCCAGCAGCTCCCAGGGGGCAACTAATGAAAAACTGTTTTTT
TRBV10-3	TRBJ2-7	NA	TRBD2	CAITQRGLADSSYEQYF	TGTGCCATCACCCAAAGGGGACTAGCGGATTCTTCCTACGAGCAGTACTTC
TRBV18	TRBJ1-2	NA	NA	CASSPGRGASGYTF	TGTGCCAGCTCACCGGGTCGGGGAGCCAGTGGCTACACCTTC
TRBV19	TRBJ2-2	NA	TRBD2	CASSMLAGTNTGELFF	TGTGCCAGTAGTATGCTAGCGGGGACGAACACCGGGGAGCTGTTTTTT
TRBV5-1	TRBJ1-4	NA	TRBD1	CASSPGTGGEKLFF	TGCGCCAGCAGCCCCGGGACAGGGGGCGAAAAACTGTTTTTT
TRBV7-2	TRBJ2-1	NA	NA	CASSLATTGGPTYNEQFF	TGTGCCAGCAGCTTAGCCACTACCGGGGGGCCTACCTACAATGAGCAGTTCTTC
TRBV27	TRBJ2-1	NA	TRBD2	CAAAFSGGAFRNEQFF	TGTGCCGCTGCATTTAGCGGGGGGGCCTTCAGAAATGAGCAGTTCTTC